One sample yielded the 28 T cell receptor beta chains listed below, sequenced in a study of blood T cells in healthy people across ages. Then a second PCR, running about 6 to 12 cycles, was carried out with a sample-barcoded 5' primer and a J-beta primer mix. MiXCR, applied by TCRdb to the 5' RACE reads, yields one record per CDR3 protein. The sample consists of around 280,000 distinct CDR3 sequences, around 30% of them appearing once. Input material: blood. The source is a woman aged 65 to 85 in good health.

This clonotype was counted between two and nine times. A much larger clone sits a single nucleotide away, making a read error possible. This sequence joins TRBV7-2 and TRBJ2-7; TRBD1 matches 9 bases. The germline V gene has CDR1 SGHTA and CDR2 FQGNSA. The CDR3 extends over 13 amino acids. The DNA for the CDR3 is TGTGCCAGCAGCTTGGACAGGGGAAGCGAGCAGCACTTC. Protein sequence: CASSLDRGSEQHF.

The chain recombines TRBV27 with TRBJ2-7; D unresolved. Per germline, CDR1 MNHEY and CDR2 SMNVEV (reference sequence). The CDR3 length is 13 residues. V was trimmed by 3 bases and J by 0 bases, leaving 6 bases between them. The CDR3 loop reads CASSFYGSYEQYF. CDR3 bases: TGTGCCAGCAGTTTCTACGGCTCCTACGAGCAGTACTTC.

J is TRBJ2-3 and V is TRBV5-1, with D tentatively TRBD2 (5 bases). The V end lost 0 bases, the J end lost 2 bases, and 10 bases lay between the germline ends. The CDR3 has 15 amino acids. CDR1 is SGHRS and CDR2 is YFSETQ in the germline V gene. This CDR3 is CASSLASGNTDTQYF. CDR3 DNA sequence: TGCGCCAGCAGCTTGGCCTCGGGGAACACAGATACGCAGTATTTT.

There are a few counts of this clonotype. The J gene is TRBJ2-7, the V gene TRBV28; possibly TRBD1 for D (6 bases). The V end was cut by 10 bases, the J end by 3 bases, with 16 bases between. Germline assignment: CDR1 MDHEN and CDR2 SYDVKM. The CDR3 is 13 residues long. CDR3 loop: CATQGQGRYEQYF. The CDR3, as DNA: TGTGCCACCCAAGGGCAGGGGCGCTACGAGCAGTACTTC.

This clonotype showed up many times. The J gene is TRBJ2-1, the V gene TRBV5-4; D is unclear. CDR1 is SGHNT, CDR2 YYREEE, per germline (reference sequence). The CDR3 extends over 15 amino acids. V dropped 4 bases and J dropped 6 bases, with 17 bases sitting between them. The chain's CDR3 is CASSPDESVTNEQFF. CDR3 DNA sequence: TGTGCCAGCAGCCCGGACGAATCGGTGACCAATGAGCAGTTCTTC.

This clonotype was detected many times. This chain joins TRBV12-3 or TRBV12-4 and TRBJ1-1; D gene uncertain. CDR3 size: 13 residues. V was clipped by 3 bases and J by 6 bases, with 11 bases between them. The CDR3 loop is CASSFTTTPEAFF. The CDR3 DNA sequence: TGTGCCAGCAGTTTTACAACGACCCCTGAAGCTTTCTTT.

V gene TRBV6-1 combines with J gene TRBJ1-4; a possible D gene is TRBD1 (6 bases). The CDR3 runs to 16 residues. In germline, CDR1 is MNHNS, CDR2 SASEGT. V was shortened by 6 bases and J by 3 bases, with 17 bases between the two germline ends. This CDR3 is CASRERGRGSNEKLFF. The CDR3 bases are TGTGCCAGCAGGGAACGGGGCAGGGGCTCTAATGAAAAACTGTTTTTT.

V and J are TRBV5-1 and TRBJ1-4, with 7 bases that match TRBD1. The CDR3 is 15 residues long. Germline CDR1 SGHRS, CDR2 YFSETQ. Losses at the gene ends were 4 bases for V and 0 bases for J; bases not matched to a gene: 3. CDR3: CASSLTGATNEKLFF. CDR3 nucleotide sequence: TGCGCCAGCAGCCTAACAGGGGCAACTAATGAAAAACTGTTTTTT.

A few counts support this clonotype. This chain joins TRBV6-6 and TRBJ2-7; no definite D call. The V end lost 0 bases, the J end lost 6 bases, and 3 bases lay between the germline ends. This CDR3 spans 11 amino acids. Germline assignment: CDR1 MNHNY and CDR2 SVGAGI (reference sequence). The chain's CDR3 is CASSYSTEQYF. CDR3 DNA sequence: TGTGCCAGCAGTTACTCTACCGAGCAGTACTTC.

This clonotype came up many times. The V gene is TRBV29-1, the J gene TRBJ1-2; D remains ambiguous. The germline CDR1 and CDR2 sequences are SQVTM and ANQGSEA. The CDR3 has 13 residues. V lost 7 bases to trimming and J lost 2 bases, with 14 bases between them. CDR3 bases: TGCAGCGCCCGGACGGAAAAAAACTATGGCTACACCTTC. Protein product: CSARTEKNYGYTF.

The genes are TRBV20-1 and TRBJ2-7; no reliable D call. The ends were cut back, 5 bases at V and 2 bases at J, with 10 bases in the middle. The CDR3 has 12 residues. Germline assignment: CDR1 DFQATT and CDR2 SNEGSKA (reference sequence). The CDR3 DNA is TGCAGTGCTCCCGGGCCTGCCTACGAGCAGTACTTC. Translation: CSAPGPAYEQYF.

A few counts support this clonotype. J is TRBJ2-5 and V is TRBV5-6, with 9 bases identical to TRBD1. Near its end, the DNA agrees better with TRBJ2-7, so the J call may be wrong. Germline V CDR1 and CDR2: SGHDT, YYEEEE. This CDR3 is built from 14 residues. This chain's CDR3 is CASSSGTGSAEQYF. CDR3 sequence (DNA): TGTGCCAGCAGCTCCGGGACAGGGTCGGCCGAGCAGTACTTC.

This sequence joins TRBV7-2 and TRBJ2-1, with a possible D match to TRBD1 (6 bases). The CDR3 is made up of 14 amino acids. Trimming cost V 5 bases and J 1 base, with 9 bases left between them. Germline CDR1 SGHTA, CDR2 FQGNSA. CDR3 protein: CASSVGQSYNEQFF. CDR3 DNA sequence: TGTGCCAGCAGCGTCGGACAGTCCTACAATGAGCAGTTCTTC.

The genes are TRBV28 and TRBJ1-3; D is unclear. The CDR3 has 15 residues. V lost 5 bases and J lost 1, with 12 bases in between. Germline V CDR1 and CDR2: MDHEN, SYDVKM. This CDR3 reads CASSNRVRSGNTIYF. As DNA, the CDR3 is TGTGCCAGCAGTAACCGAGTCAGATCTGGAAACACCATATATTTT.

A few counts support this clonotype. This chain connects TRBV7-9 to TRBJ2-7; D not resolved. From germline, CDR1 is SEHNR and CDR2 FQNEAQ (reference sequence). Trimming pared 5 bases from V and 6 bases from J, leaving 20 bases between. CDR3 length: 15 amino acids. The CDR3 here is CASSPYFSTNIEQYF. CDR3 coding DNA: TGTGCCAGCAGCCCGTATTTTAGCACCAATATCGAGCAGTACTTC.

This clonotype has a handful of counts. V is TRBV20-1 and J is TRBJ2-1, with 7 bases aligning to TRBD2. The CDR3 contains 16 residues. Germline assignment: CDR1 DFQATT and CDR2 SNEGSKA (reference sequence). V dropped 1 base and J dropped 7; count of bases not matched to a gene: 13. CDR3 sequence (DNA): TGCAGTGCTAGAGCCGGACCGACTAGCTACTATAATGAGCAGTTCTTC. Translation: CSARAGPTSYYNEQFF.

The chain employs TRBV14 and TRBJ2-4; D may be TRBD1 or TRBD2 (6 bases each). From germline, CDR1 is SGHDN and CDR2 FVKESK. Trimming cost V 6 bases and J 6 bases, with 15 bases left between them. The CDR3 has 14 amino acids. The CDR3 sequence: CASSRRGEGNIQYF. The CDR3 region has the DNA TGTGCCAGCAGTAGGAGGGGGGAAGGAAACATTCAGTACTTC.

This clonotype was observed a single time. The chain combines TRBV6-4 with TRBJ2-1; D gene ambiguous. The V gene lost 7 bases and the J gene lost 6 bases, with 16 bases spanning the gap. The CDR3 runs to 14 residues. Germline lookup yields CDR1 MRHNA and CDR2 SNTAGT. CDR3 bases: TGTGCCAGCACGTCCCGGTTGGCTGGCAATGAGCAGTTCTTC. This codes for CASTSRLAGNEQFF.

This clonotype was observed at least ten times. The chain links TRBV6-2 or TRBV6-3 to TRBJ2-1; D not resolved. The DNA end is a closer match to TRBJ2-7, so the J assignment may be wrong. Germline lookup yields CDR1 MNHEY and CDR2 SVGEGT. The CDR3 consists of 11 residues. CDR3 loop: CASSAAYEQYF. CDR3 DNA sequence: TGTGCCAGCAGTGCGGCCTACGAGCAGTACTTC.

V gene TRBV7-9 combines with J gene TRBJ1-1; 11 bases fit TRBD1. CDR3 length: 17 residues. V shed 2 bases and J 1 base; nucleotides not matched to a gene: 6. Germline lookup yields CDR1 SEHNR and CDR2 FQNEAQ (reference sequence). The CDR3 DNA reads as TGTGCCAGCAGCTTAAGGACAGGGGGCGCTGGGAACACTGAAGCTTTCTTT. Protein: CASSLRTGGAGNTEAFF.

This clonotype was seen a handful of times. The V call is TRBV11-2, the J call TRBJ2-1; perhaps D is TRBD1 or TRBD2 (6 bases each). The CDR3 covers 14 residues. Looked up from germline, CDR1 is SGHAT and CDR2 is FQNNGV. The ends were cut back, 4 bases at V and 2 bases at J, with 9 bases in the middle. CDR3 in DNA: TGTGCCAGCAGCTCAGGGGAGGCCTACAATGAGCAGTTCTTC. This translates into CASSSGEAYNEQFF.

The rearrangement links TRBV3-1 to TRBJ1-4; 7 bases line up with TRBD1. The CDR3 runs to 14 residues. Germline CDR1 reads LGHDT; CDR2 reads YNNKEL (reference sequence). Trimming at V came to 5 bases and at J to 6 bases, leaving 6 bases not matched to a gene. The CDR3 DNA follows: TGTGCCAGCAGCGGTCAGGGGGGGGATGAAAAACTGTTTTTT. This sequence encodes CASSGQGGDEKLFF.

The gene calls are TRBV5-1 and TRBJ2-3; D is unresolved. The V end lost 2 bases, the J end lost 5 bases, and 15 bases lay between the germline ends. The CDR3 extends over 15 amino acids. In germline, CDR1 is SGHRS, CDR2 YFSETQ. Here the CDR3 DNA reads TGCGCCAGCAGCTTAACAAGCAGGTTTGAAGATACGCAGTATTTT. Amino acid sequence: CASSLTSRFEDTQYF.

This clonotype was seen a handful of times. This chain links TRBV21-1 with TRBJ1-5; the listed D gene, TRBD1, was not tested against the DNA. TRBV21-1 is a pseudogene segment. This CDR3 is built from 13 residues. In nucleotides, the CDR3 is TGTGCCAGCACCAATCCCCAGGGGGGGCCCCAGCATTTT. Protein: CASTNPQGGPQHF.

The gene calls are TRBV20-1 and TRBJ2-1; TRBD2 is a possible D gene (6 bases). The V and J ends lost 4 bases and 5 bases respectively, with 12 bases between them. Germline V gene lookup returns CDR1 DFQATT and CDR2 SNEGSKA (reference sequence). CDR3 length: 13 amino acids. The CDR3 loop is CSATGLRDNEQFF. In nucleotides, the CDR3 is TGCAGTGCTACGGGACTGCGGGACAATGAGCAGTTCTTC.

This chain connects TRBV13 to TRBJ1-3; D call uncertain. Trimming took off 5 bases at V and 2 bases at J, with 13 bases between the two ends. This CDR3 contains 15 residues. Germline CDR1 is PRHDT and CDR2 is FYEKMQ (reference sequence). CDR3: CASSPSLLTGNTIYF. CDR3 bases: TGTGCCAGCAGCCCGAGCCTGCTAACTGGAAACACCATATATTTT.

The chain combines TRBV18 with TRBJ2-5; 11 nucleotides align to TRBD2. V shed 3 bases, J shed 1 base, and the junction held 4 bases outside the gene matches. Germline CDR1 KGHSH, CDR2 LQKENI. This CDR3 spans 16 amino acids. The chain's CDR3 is CASSPVAGGLQETQYF. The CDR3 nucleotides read TGTGCCAGCTCACCCGTAGCGGGAGGGCTCCAAGAGACCCAGTACTTC.

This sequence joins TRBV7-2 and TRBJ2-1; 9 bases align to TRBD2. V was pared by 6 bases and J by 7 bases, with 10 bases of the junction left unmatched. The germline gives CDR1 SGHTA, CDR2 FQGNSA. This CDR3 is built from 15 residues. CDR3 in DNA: TGTGCCAGCAGACAGTCGTCTAGCGGGAAGAATGAGCAGTTCTTC. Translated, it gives CASRQSSSGKNEQFF.